A selection of T cell receptor beta chains follows, all from one sample in a study of blood T cell repertoires in COVID-19. TCRdb's table, derived via immunoSEQ multiplex PCR, lists solely in-frame clones and lacks some. The sample includes 25,000 to 30,000 clones, more than 80% of them seen just once. Source material: peripheral blood. The receptors stem from a human donor in a cohort sampled during active COVID-19. CDR3s include the opening cysteine and the closing phenylalanine or tryptophan. Fields, in order: CDR3 DNA, CDR3 protein, J gene, V gene, CDR3 length, D gene, clone size. D genes are given only for firm matches. Not all rows give a size; the values are once, few, many and, for expanded clones, a class.

cdr3_nt: TGTGCCAGTAGTACGGGGAGCTCTGGAAACACCATATATTTT; cdr3_aa: CASSTGSSGNTIYF; j_call: TRBJ1-3; v_call: TRBV19; cdr3_length: 14; d_call: NA; clone_size: NA
cdr3_nt: TGCGCCAGCAGCCAAGTAAGGGGACAGGCCCTCGGCACAGATACGCAGTATTTT; cdr3_aa: CASSQVRGQALGTDTQYF; j_call: TRBJ2-3; v_call: TRBV4-3; cdr3_length: 18; d_call: TRBD1; clone_size: NA
cdr3_nt: TGTGCCAGCTCACCGGGGAGCTCCTATAATTCACCCCTCCACTTT; cdr3_aa: CASSPGSSYNSPLHF; j_call: TRBJ1-6; v_call: TRBV18; cdr3_length: 15; d_call: NA; clone_size: NA
cdr3_nt: TGCGCCAGCAGGCGCGGGACTTCTGCTAATGAAAAACTGTTTTTT; cdr3_aa: CASRRGTSANEKLFF; j_call: TRBJ1-4; v_call: TRBV5-1; cdr3_length: 15; d_call: NA; clone_size: NA
cdr3_nt: TGTGCCAGCAGCCAAGGCCTGGGGCCCGGGGAGCTGTTTTTT; cdr3_aa: CASSQGLGPGELFF; j_call: TRBJ2-2; v_call: TRBV3-1/TRBV3-2; cdr3_length: 14; d_call: NA; clone_size: NA
cdr3_nt: TGTGCCAGCAGTTACTCTGAACAGGGAAGGAAAGGCTACACCTTC; cdr3_aa: CASSYSEQGRKGYTF; j_call: TRBJ1-2; v_call: TRBV6-5; cdr3_length: 15; d_call: NA; clone_size: NA
cdr3_nt: TGTGCCAGCAGCCCGCCGTTTAGGGGTGGAAATGAGCAGTTCTTC; cdr3_aa: CASSPPFRGGNEQFF; j_call: TRBJ2-1; v_call: TRBV7-9; cdr3_length: 15; d_call: NA; clone_size: few
cdr3_nt: TGTGCCAGCAGCTTCCGCAGGGGGGAGTATGGCTACACCTTC; cdr3_aa: CASSFRRGEYGYTF; j_call: TRBJ1-2; v_call: TRBV7-2; cdr3_length: 14; d_call: TRBD1; clone_size: NA
cdr3_nt: TGTGCCAGCAGCTTAGTTCGGGTCGGAAATCAGCCCCAGCATTTT; cdr3_aa: CASSLVRVGNQPQHF; j_call: TRBJ1-5; v_call: TRBV7-8; cdr3_length: 15; d_call: NA; clone_size: NA
cdr3_nt: TGTGCCAGCAGTGAAGACCCTAGAAGCTCTGGAAACACCATATATTTT; cdr3_aa: CASSEDPRSSGNTIYF; j_call: TRBJ1-3; v_call: TRBV2; cdr3_length: 16; d_call: NA; clone_size: once
cdr3_nt: TGTGCCAGCAGCATTGAACAGGGAACGAACTATGGCTACACCTTC; cdr3_aa: CASSIEQGTNYGYTF; j_call: TRBJ1-2; v_call: TRBV6-6; cdr3_length: 15; d_call: NA; clone_size: NA
cdr3_nt: TGTGCCAGCACCCTACAGGGAACAAACGAGCAGTACTTC; cdr3_aa: CASTLQGTNEQYF; j_call: TRBJ2-7; v_call: TRBV12-3/TRBV12-4; cdr3_length: 13; d_call: NA; clone_size: NA
cdr3_nt: TGTGCCAGCAGCCCGGGAGGCGCTGGTTCTAATGAAAAACTGTTTTTT; cdr3_aa: CASSPGGAGSNEKLFF; j_call: TRBJ1-4; v_call: TRBV7-9; cdr3_length: 16; d_call: NA; clone_size: NA
cdr3_nt: TGCGCCAGCAGCCAAGGGGAACAGGTGAACACTGAAGCTTTCTTT; cdr3_aa: CASSQGEQVNTEAFF; j_call: TRBJ1-1; v_call: TRBV4-3; cdr3_length: 15; d_call: NA; clone_size: once
cdr3_nt: TGTGCCACGGATCTACAGGGATACTCCTACGAGCAGTACTTC; cdr3_aa: CATDLQGYSYEQYF; j_call: TRBJ2-7; v_call: TRBV7-9; cdr3_length: 14; d_call: NA; clone_size: NA
cdr3_nt: TGTGCCAGTAGTACCCGTCAGCGGGGGGTATACAATGAGCAGTTCTTC; cdr3_aa: CASSTRQRGVYNEQFF; j_call: TRBJ2-1; v_call: TRBV19; cdr3_length: 16; d_call: TRBD2; clone_size: once
cdr3_nt: TGTGCCAGCAGTTTTCTCTCTGGAAACACCATATATTTT; cdr3_aa: CASSFLSGNTIYF; j_call: TRBJ1-3; v_call: TRBV28; cdr3_length: 13; d_call: NA; clone_size: NA
cdr3_nt: TGTGCCAGCAGTCCCCGGGACAGGGCTACTCCGGCGCAGTACTTC; cdr3_aa: CASSPRDRATPAQYF; j_call: TRBJ2-7; v_call: TRBV6-5; cdr3_length: 15; d_call: TRBD1; clone_size: NA
cdr3_nt: TGTGCCAGTAACGCAGGGCGGAACACTGAAGCTTTCTTT; cdr3_aa: CASNAGRNTEAFF; j_call: TRBJ1-1; v_call: TRBV19; cdr3_length: 13; d_call: NA; clone_size: NA
cdr3_nt: TGTGCCAGCGGGACAGATAATGAAAAACTGTTTTTT; cdr3_aa: CASGTDNEKLFF; j_call: TRBJ1-4; v_call: TRBV7-8; cdr3_length: 12; d_call: TRBD1; clone_size: NA
cdr3_nt: TGCGCCAGCAGCTTGATGGGGACAGGGCCCGAAAAACTGTTTTTT; cdr3_aa: CASSLMGTGPEKLFF; j_call: TRBJ1-4; v_call: TRBV5-1; cdr3_length: 15; d_call: TRBD1; clone_size: NA
cdr3_nt: TGTGCCAGCAGCTCGACAGGGCCCAATTCACCCCTCCACTTT; cdr3_aa: CASSSTGPNSPLHF; j_call: TRBJ1-6; v_call: TRBV7-3; cdr3_length: 14; d_call: TRBD1; clone_size: NA
cdr3_nt: TGCGCCAGCAGCTACTCAACAGGGAGAGACCAGCCCCAGCATTTT; cdr3_aa: CASSYSTGRDQPQHF; j_call: TRBJ1-5; v_call: TRBV5-1; cdr3_length: 15; d_call: NA; clone_size: NA
cdr3_nt: TGTGCCAGCACGAGGCGGGGGGGCCATGATACGCAGTATTTT; cdr3_aa: CASTRRGGHDTQYF; j_call: TRBJ2-3; v_call: TRBV9; cdr3_length: 14; d_call: TRBD2; clone_size: NA
cdr3_nt: TGTGCCAGCAGCCCAGGGTTCACTGAAGCTTTCTTT; cdr3_aa: CASSPGFTEAFF; j_call: TRBJ1-1; v_call: TRBV5-4; cdr3_length: 12; d_call: NA; clone_size: NA
cdr3_nt: TGTGCCAGCAGCCAACGGACAGCCAATTCACCCCTCCACTTT; cdr3_aa: CASSQRTANSPLHF; j_call: TRBJ1-6; v_call: TRBV5-4; cdr3_length: 14; d_call: NA; clone_size: NA
cdr3_nt: TGTGCCAGCTCACCAGGAGAAGGTTCACCCCTCCACTTT; cdr3_aa: CASSPGEGSPLHF; j_call: TRBJ1-6; v_call: TRBV18; cdr3_length: 13; d_call: NA; clone_size: NA
cdr3_nt: TGTGCCAGCAGCCCCCACCTCGACGGGGGGACCCAGTACTTC; cdr3_aa: CASSPHLDGGTQYF; j_call: TRBJ2-5; v_call: TRBV2; cdr3_length: 14; d_call: NA; clone_size: NA
cdr3_nt: TGTGCCAGCAGTAGCGGGGGGCGTGGCACAGATACGCAGTATTTT; cdr3_aa: CASSSGGRGTDTQYF; j_call: TRBJ2-3; v_call: TRBV28; cdr3_length: 15; d_call: TRBD2; clone_size: NA
cdr3_nt: TGCAGCGTTGATAAGGGGGATGAAGCTTTCTTT; cdr3_aa: CSVDKGDEAFF; j_call: TRBJ1-1; v_call: TRBV29-1; cdr3_length: 11; d_call: NA; clone_size: NA
cdr3_nt: TGTGCCAGCAGCCAGGGGTCCAGCGGTCAGCCCCAGCATTTT; cdr3_aa: CASSQGSSGQPQHF; j_call: TRBJ1-5; v_call: TRBV5-6; cdr3_length: 14; d_call: NA; clone_size: once
cdr3_nt: TGTGCCAGCAAACAGGACGTCGCGAGAAGCTACGAGCAGTACTTC; cdr3_aa: CASKQDVARSYEQYF; j_call: TRBJ2-7; v_call: TRBV2; cdr3_length: 15; d_call: NA; clone_size: NA
cdr3_nt: TGTGCCAGCAGTCAGGACAGCTCCGGGGAGCTGTTTTTT; cdr3_aa: CASSQDSSGELFF; j_call: TRBJ2-2; v_call: TRBV6-6; cdr3_length: 13; d_call: NA; clone_size: NA
cdr3_nt: TGTGCCAGCAGCAAGACAGGGAGCCGGAATTCACCCCTCCACTTT; cdr3_aa: CASSKTGSRNSPLHF; j_call: TRBJ1-6; v_call: TRBV7-2; cdr3_length: 15; d_call: TRBD1; clone_size: NA
cdr3_nt: TGTGCCAGCAGCCTCAACAGGGCGGGTCAGCCCCAGCATTTT; cdr3_aa: CASSLNRAGQPQHF; j_call: TRBJ1-5; v_call: TRBV7-9; cdr3_length: 14; d_call: NA; clone_size: NA
cdr3_nt: TGTGCCAGCTCACCTAGATGGGGACAGGAGGAGCAGTTCTTC; cdr3_aa: CASSPRWGQEEQFF; j_call: TRBJ2-1; v_call: TRBV18; cdr3_length: 14; d_call: TRBD1; clone_size: NA
cdr3_nt: TGTGCCAGCAGCTTAACTAGGGGGCTTCAAGAGACCCAGTACTTC; cdr3_aa: CASSLTRGLQETQYF; j_call: TRBJ2-5; v_call: TRBV11-3; cdr3_length: 15; d_call: TRBD1; clone_size: NA
cdr3_nt: TGTGCCAGCAGCCTGGGGCCGACAGGGCGGAATCAGCCCCAGCATTTT; cdr3_aa: CASSLGPTGRNQPQHF; j_call: TRBJ1-5; v_call: TRBV3-1/TRBV3-2; cdr3_length: 16; d_call: TRBD1; clone_size: NA
cdr3_nt: TGCGCCAGCAGCCATGGGGGGTTGGGGGGGGCCGGCACCGGGGAGCTGTTTTTT; cdr3_aa: CASSHGGLGGAGTGELFF; j_call: TRBJ2-2; v_call: TRBV4-1; cdr3_length: 18; d_call: NA; clone_size: few
cdr3_nt: TGTGCCAGCAGCCACCCGGGCGAGCGGGGCTCCTATGGCTACACCTTC; cdr3_aa: CASSHPGERGSYGYTF; j_call: TRBJ1-2; v_call: TRBV3-1/TRBV3-2; cdr3_length: 16; d_call: NA; clone_size: NA
cdr3_nt: TGTGCCAGCAGCTCCAGGTTGGGGGGCACTGAAGCTTTCTTT; cdr3_aa: CASSSRLGGTEAFF; j_call: TRBJ1-1; v_call: TRBV7-2; cdr3_length: 14; d_call: NA; clone_size: NA
cdr3_nt: TGTGCCAGCAGCCAGGGCGGGACTAGCGGGGAGACCCAGTACTTC; cdr3_aa: CASSQGGTSGETQYF; j_call: TRBJ2-5; v_call: TRBV3-1/TRBV3-2; cdr3_length: 15; d_call: TRBD2; clone_size: once
cdr3_nt: TGTGCCAGCAGTAATACAGGGCGTGGGGAAAAACTGTTTTTT; cdr3_aa: CASSNTGRGEKLFF; j_call: TRBJ1-4; v_call: TRBV2; cdr3_length: 14; d_call: NA; clone_size: NA
cdr3_nt: TGTGCCGCGTGGAGTCTGAACACTGAAGCTTTCTTT; cdr3_aa: CAAWSLNTEAFF; j_call: TRBJ1-1; v_call: TRBV6-5; cdr3_length: 12; d_call: NA; clone_size: NA